This T cell receptor beta chain was sequenced in a study of T cells expressing NK-cell markers. Study summary: It was sorted CD3+CD56+NKG2C+, CD3+CD56+NKG2C- and CD3+CD56-NKG2C+ T cells that supplied the TCR beta repertoires. There were seven HCMV-seropositive donors and one seronegative donor among the eight sequenced. Regarding the study as a whole: Also leading the CD3+CD56-NKG2C+ fraction in a few donors were these clonotypes. Among CD8+ T cells from several donors, dominant NKG2C+ clonotypes accounted for about 1.0-7.0%.

Regarding this clonotype: Its antigen remains unknown.

From the 5' RACE reads, TCRdb lists one entry per CDR3 protein and no DNA. The sample holds 150,000 or so distinct CDR3 sequences. Germline V gene sequence: CDR1 SGHVS, CDR2 FQNEAQ. The CDR3 is 18 residues long. Input material: blood T cells: a sorted CD56 or NKG2C T cell subset, CD4+ or CD8+ T cells, or bulk PBMC T cells (not recorded which). The sequence was collected from a woman between 45 and 65 years old in good health. The chain employs TRBV7-8 and TRBJ2-6; as DNA is missing, the TRBD1 call by TCRdb cannot be tested. This CDR3 reads CASSSGGMPLTGANVLTF.